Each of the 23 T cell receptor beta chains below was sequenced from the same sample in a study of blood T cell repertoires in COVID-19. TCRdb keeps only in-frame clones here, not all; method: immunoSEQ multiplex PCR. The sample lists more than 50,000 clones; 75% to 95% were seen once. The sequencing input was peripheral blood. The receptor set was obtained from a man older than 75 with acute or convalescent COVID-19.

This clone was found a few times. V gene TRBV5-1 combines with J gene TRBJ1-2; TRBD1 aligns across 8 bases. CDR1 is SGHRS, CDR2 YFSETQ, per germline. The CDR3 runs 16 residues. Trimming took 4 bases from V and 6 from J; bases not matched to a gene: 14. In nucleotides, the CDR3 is TGCGCCAGCAGCCTGGCGCCAGGGGGCGGCGTGGATGGCTACACCTTC. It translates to CASSLAPGGGVDGYTF.

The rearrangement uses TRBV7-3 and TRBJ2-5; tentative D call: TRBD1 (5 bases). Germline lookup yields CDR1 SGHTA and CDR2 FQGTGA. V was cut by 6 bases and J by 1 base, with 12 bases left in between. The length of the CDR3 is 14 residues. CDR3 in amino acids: CASSKRGSQETQYF. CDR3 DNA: TGTGCCAGCAGTAAAAGGGGTAGCCAAGAGACCCAGTACTTC.

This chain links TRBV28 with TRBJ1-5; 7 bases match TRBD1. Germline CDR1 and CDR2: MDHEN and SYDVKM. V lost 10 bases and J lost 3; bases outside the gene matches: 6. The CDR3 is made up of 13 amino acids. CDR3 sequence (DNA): TGTGCCACCACAGGGGCGAACAATCAGCCCCAGCATTTT. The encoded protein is CATTGANNQPQHF.

In DNA, the CDR3 is TGCGCCAGCAGCCCCTCGGCGCAGTCACCCCAGGGGAATGAGCAGTTCTTC. As protein: CASSPSAQSPQGNEQFF. This chain joins TRBV5-1 and TRBJ2-1, with D possibly being TRBD1 (6 bases). V was pared by 4 bases and J by 7 bases, with 24 bases between. Germline values: CDR1 SGHRS, CDR2 YFSETQ. This CDR3 is built from 17 residues.

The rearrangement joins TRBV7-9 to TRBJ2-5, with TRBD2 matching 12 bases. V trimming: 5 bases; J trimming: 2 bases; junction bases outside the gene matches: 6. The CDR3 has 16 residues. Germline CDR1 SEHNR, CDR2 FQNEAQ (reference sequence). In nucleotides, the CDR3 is TGTGCCAGCAGCCCTACTAGCGGGGGGCCACAAGAGACCCAGTACTTC. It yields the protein CASSPTSGGPQETQYF.

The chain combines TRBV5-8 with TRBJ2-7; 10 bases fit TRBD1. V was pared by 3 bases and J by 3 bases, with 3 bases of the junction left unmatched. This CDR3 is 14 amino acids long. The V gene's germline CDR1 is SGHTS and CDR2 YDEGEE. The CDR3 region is CASSSGDRGYEQYF. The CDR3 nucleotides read TGTGCCAGCAGCTCAGGGGACAGGGGCTACGAGCAGTACTTC. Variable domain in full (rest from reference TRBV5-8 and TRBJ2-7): EAGVTQSPTHLIKTRGQQATLRCSPISGHTSVYWYQQALGLGLQFLLWYDEGEERNRGNFPPRFSGRQFPNYSSELNVNALELEDSALYLCASSSGDRGYEQYFGPGTRLTVT.

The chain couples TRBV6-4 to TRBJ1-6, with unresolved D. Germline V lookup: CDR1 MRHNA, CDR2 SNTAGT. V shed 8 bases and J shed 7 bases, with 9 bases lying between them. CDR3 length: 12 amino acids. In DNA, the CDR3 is TGTGCCAGCCTTCCCCTCAATTCACCCCTCCACTTT. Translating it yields CASLPLNSPLHF.

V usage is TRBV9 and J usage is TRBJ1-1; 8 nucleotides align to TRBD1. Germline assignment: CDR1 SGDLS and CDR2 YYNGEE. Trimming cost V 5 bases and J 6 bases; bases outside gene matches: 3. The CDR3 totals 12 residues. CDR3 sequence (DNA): TGTGCCAGCAGGACAGGGGTCGCTGAAGCTTTCTTT. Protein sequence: CASRTGVAEAFF.

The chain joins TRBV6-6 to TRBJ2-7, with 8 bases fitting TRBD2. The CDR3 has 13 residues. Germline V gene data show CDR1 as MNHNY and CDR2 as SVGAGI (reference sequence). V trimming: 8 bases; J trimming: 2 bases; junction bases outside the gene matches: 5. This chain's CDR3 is CASLRLAPYEQYF. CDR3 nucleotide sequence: TGTGCCAGCCTACGACTAGCGCCCTACGAGCAGTACTTC.

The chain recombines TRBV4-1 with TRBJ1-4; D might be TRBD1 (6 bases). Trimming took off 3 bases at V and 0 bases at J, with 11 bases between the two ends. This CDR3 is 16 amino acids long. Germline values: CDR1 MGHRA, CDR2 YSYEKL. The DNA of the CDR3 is TGCGCCAGCAGCCAGATTCAGGGGACAACTAATGAAAAACTGTTTTTT. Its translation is CASSQIQGTTNEKLFF.

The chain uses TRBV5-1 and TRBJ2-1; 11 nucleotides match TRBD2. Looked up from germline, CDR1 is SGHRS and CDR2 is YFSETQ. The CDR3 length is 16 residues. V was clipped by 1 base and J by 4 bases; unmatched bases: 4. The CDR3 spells CASSLYASGGYNEQFF. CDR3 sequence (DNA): TGCGCCAGCAGCTTGTACGCTAGCGGGGGGTACAATGAGCAGTTCTTC.

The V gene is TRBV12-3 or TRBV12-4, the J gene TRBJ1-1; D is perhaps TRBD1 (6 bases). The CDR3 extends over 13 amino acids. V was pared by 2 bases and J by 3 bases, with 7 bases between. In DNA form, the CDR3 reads TGTGCCAGCAGTTTATCAGGGGACACTGAAGCTTTCTTT. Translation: CASSLSGDTEAFF.

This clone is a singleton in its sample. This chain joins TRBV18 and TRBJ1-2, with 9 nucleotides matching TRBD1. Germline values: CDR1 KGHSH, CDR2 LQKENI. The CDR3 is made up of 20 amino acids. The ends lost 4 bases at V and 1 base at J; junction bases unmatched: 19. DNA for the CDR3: TGTGCCAGCTCACGACTACGAGAACCCACCGGGACAGGGAATAACTATGGCTACACCTTC. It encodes CASSRLREPTGTGNNYGYTF.

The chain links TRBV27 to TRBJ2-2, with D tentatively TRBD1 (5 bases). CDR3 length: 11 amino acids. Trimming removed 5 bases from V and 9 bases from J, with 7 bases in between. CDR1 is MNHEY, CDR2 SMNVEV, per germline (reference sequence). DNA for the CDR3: TGTGCCAGCAGTCAGGGAAGGGAGCTGTTTTTT. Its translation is CASSQGRELFF.

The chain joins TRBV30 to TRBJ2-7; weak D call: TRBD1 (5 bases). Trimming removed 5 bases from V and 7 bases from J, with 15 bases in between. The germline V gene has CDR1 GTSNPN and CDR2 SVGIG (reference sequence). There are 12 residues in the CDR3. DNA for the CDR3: TGTGCCTGGGAAAGGGGCTCTATGGAGCAGTACTTC. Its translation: CAWERGSMEQYF.

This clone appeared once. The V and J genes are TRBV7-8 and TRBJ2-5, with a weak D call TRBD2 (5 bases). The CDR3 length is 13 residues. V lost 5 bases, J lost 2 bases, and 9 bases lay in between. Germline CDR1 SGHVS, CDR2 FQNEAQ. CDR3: CASSTTIQETQYF. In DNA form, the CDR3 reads TGTGCCAGCAGCACGACTATTCAAGAGACCCAGTACTTC.

CDR3 coding DNA: TGTGCCTGGAGCGATGGACAGGGACAATACGAGCAGTACTTC. This gives the protein CAWSDGQGQYEQYF. V is TRBV30 and J is TRBJ2-7; TRBD1 matches at 8 bases. Germline V gene data show CDR1 as GTSNPN and CDR2 as SVGIG (reference sequence). Trimming at V came to 3 bases and at J to 4 bases, leaving 8 bases not matched to a gene. The CDR3 is made up of 14 amino acids.

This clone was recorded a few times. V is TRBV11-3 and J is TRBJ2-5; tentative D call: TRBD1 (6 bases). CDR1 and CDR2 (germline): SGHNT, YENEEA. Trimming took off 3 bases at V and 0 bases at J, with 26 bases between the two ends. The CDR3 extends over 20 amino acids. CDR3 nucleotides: TGTGCCAGCAGCTTCGAGAACCGGGACAAAGAGGACCCGTACCAAGAGACCCAGTACTTC. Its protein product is CASSFENRDKEDPYQETQYF.

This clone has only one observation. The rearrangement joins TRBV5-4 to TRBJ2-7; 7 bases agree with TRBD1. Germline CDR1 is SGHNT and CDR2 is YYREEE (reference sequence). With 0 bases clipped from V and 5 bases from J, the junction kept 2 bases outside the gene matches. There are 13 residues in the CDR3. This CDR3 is CASSLGGGDEQYF. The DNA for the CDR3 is TGTGCCAGCAGCTTGGGAGGGGGCGACGAGCAGTACTTC.

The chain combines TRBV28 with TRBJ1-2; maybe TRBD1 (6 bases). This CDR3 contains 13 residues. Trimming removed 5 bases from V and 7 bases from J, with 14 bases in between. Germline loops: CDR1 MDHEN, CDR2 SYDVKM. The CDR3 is CASSVTGLGGYTF. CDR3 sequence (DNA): TGTGCCAGCAGTGTCACAGGGTTAGGTGGCTACACCTTC.

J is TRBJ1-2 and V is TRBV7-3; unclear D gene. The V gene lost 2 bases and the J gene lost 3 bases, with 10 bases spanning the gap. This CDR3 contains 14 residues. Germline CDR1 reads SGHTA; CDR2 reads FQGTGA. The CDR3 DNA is TGTGCCAGCAGCTTAGAGGCCAGCCACTATGGCTACACCTTC. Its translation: CASSLEASHYGYTF.

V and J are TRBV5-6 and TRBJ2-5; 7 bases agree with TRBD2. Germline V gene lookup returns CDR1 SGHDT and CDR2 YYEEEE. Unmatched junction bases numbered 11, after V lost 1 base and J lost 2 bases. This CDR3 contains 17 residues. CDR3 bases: TGTGCCAGCAGCTTGAGGCGTGGGAGGGGCCTACAAGAGACCCAGTACTTC. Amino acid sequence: CASSLRRGRGLQETQYF. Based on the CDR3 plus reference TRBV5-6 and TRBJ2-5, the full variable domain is DAGVTQSPTHLIKTRGQQVTLRCSPKSGHDTVSWYQQALGQGPQFIFQYYEEEERQRGNFPDRFSGHQFPNYSSELNVNALLLGDSALYLCASSLRRGRGLQETQYFGPGTRLLVL.

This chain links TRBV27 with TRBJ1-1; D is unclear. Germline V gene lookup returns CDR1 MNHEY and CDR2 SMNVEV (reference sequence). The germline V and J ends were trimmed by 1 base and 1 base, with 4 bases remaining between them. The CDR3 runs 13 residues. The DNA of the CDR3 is TGTGCCAGCAGTTTATTTAGGAACACTGAAGCTTTCTTT. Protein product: CASSLFRNTEAFF.